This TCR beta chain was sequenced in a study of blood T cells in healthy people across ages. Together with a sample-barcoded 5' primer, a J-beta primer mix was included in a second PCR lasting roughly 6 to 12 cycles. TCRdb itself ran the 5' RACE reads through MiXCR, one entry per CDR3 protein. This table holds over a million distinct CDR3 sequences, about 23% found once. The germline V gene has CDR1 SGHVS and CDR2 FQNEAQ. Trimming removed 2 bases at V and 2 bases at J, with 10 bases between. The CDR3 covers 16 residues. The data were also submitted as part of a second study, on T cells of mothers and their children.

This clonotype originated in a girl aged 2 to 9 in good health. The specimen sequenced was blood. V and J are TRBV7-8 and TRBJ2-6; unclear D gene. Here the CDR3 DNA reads TGTGCCAGCAGCTTACGGTACCTCACTGGGGCCAACGTCCTGACTTTC. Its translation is CASSLRYLTGANVLTF.